This TCR beta chain was recorded in a study of beta chain features in type 1 diabetes. Whole-study context: Age, gender and cell yields were alike across patients and healthy donors. Study outcomes and limitations: Among all four CD4+ subsets, Type 1 diabetes patients had TCRB CDR3s that were moderately but significantly shorter.

The CDR3 has 15 residues. V lost 4 bases to trimming and J lost 0 bases; unmatched junction nucleotides: 1. CDR1 and CDR2 from the germline V gene are MNHNY and SVGAGI (reference sequence). This clone was observed a few times. Its antigen remains unidentified. Of the isolated RNA, all was reverse transcribed, and so the sequenced material was expressed TCRB transcripts. TCRdb's copy holds only in-frame clones and misses some; the assay was immunoSEQ multiplex PCR. The repertoire holds about 710,000 clones, with over 11% as singletons. The chain links TRBV6-6 to TRBJ2-3, with TRBD2 matching 10 bases. This clonotype was obtained from a man between 18 and 35 years old with type 1 diabetes. The sequenced material came from naive CD4+ T cells from blood. The CDR3 bases are TGTGCCAGCAGTTGGACTAGCGGTAGCACAGATACGCAGTATTTT. Encoded protein: CASSWTSGSTDTQYF.